This T cell receptor beta chain is drawn from a study of vaccination effects on CD4 cells after COVID-19. Ahead of sequencing, the ViraFEST assay grew antigen-specific CD4+ T cells using viral peptide pools. Subsequent to roughly 9 days of culture, CD4+ T cells were isolated. All study participants received two doses of BNT162b2 or mRNA-1273 vaccine. The method was immunoSEQ multiplex PCR; TCRdb's version includes in-frame clones alone and lacks a portion of them. Among over 50,000 clones, 73% were seen once, and the ten largest hold around 1.3%. The count of this clone is one. Its target is unknown. Sequenced here: CD4+ T cells from PBMCs cultured with HCoV-229E spike peptides, sampled after COVID-19 vaccination. The receptor was isolated from a human donor who received a COVID-19 vaccine.

The CDR3 reads CASSRPEGGDGTDTQYF. Written as DNA, the CDR3 is TGCGCCAGCAGCCGGCCCGAAGGGGGGGACGGCACAGATACGCAGTATTTT. The gene calls are TRBV4-1 and TRBJ2-3; tentative D call: TRBD2 (7 bases). The germline V gene encodes CDR1 MGHRA and CDR2 YSYEKL. The CDR3 is made up of 17 amino acids. V lost 4 bases to trimming and J lost 1 base, with 18 bases between them.